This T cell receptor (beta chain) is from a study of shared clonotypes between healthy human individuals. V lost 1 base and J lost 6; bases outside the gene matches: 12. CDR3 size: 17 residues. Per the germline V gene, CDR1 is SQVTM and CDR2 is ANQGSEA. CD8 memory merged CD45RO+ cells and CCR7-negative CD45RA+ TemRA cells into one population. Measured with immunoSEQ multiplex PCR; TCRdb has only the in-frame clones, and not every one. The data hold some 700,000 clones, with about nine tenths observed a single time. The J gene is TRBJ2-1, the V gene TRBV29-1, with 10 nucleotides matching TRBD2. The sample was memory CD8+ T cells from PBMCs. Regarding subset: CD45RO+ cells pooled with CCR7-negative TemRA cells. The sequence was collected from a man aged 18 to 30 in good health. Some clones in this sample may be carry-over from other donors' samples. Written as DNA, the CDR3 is TGCAGCGTTGAAGGACTAGCGGGTGTTGAGAGCCTCAATGAGCAGTTCTTC. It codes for CSVEGLAGVESLNEQFF.